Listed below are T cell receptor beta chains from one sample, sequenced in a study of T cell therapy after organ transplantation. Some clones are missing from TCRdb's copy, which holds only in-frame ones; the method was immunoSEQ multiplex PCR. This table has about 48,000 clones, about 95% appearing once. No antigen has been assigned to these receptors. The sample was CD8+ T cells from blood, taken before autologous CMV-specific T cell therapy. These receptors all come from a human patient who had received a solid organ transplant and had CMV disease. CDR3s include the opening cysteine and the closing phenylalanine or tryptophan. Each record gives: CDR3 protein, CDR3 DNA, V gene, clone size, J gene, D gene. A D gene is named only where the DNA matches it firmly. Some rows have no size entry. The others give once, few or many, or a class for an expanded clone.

CDR3 protein: CASSLVSPTYEQYF
CDR3 DNA: TGTGCCAGCAGCTTGGTTTCCCCAACCTACGAGCAGTACTTC
V gene: TRBV5-5
clone size: NA
J gene: TRBJ2-7
D gene: NA

CDR3 protein: CASSFLGGDRPSYEQYF
CDR3 DNA: TGTGCCAGCAGCTTCTTAGGCGGGGACCGACCCTCCTACGAGCAGTACTTC
V gene: TRBV7-8
clone size: NA
J gene: TRBJ2-7
D gene: NA

CDR3 protein: CASSQDRTSFPAIYF
CDR3 DNA: TGCGCCAGCAGCCAAGATAGAACATCCTTTCCCGCCATATATTTT
V gene: TRBV4-1
clone size: NA
J gene: TRBJ1-3
D gene: NA

CDR3 protein: CASSLSGANVLTF
CDR3 DNA: TGTGCCAGCAGCCTTTCTGGGGCCAACGTCCTGACTTTC
V gene: TRBV4-2
clone size: NA
J gene: TRBJ2-6
D gene: NA

CDR3 protein: CASSQAWGNTEAFF
CDR3 DNA: TGCGCCAGCAGCCAAGCCTGGGGCAACACTGAAGCTTTCTTT
V gene: TRBV4-3
clone size: NA
J gene: TRBJ1-1
D gene: NA

CDR3 protein: CASSRRQGVNSPLHF
CDR3 DNA: TGTGCCAGCAGCAGACGACAGGGAGTTAATTCACCCCTCCACTTT
V gene: TRBV9
clone size: NA
J gene: TRBJ1-6
D gene: TRBD1

CDR3 protein: CASSLDWGGGEYNEQFF
CDR3 DNA: TGTGCCAGCAGCTTAGATTGGGGTGGAGGAGAGTACAATGAGCAGTTCTTC
V gene: TRBV13
clone size: NA
J gene: TRBJ2-1
D gene: NA

CDR3 protein: CASSFGTGAGGYTF
CDR3 DNA: TGTGCCAGCAGTTTCGGGACAGGGGCTGGCGGCTACACCTTC
V gene: TRBV6-5
clone size: NA
J gene: TRBJ1-2
D gene: TRBD1

CDR3 protein: CASSEDRFGNTEAFF
CDR3 DNA: TGCGCCAGCAGCGAGGACAGGTTCGGGAACACTGAAGCTTTCTTT
V gene: TRBV10-1
clone size: NA
J gene: TRBJ1-1
D gene: TRBD1

CDR3 protein: CASSLQDREVAFF
CDR3 DNA: TGTGCCAGCAGTTTACAGGACAGGGAGGTAGCTTTCTTT
V gene: TRBV27
clone size: few
J gene: TRBJ1-1
D gene: TRBD1

CDR3 protein: CASGQEGQPQHF
CDR3 DNA: TGTGCCAGCGGACAGGAGGGGCAGCCCCAGCATTTT
V gene: TRBV2
clone size: NA
J gene: TRBJ1-5
D gene: TRBD1

CDR3 protein: CASSLAGEGQETQYF
CDR3 DNA: TGTGCCAGCAGCTTAGCGGGGGAGGGCCAAGAGACCCAGTACTTC
V gene: TRBV11-2
clone size: NA
J gene: TRBJ2-5
D gene: TRBD2

CDR3 protein: CASSFGAYQPQHF
CDR3 DNA: TGTGCCAGCAGTTTTGGCGCTTATCAGCCCCAGCATTTT
V gene: TRBV28
clone size: NA
J gene: TRBJ1-5
D gene: NA

CDR3 protein: CASSLGPEAFF
CDR3 DNA: TGTGCCAGCAGCTTGGGACCTGAAGCTTTCTTT
V gene: TRBV5-5
clone size: NA
J gene: TRBJ1-1
D gene: NA

CDR3 protein: CASSMIQGNEQYF
CDR3 DNA: TGTGCCAGTAGTATGATACAGGGTAACGAGCAGTACTTC
V gene: TRBV19
clone size: NA
J gene: TRBJ2-7
D gene: NA

CDR3 protein: CASSSTIGRDRGPESYGYTF
CDR3 DNA: TGTGCCAGCAGTTCAACTATCGGCCGGGACAGGGGGCCCGAAAGCTATGGCTACACCTTC
V gene: TRBV27
clone size: once
J gene: TRBJ1-2
D gene: TRBD1

CDR3 protein: CASSVSGRAFADEQFF
CDR3 DNA: TGTGCCAGCAGCGTTAGCGGGAGGGCTTTTGCGGATGAGCAGTTCTTC
V gene: TRBV4-2
clone size: NA
J gene: TRBJ2-1
D gene: TRBD2

CDR3 protein: CASSQDRNIRNYGYTF
CDR3 DNA: TGCGCCAGCAGCCAAGATCGGAACATCCGTAACTATGGCTACACCTTC
V gene: TRBV4-3
clone size: NA
J gene: TRBJ1-2
D gene: NA

CDR3 protein: CASSSDSSNQPQHF
CDR3 DNA: TGTGCCAGCAGCTCCGACAGTAGCAATCAGCCCCAGCATTTT
V gene: TRBV5-6
clone size: NA
J gene: TRBJ1-5
D gene: NA

CDR3 protein: CASSDRDRGDEQFF
CDR3 DNA: TGTGCCAGCAGTGACCGGGACAGGGGCGATGAGCAGTTCTTC
V gene: TRBV2
clone size: once
J gene: TRBJ2-1
D gene: TRBD1

CDR3 protein: CASSMAAMNTEAFF
CDR3 DNA: TGTGCCAGTAGTATGGCAGCAATGAACACTGAAGCTTTCTTT
V gene: TRBV19
clone size: NA
J gene: TRBJ1-1
D gene: NA

CDR3 protein: CASSNGGTDTQYF
CDR3 DNA: TGTGCCAGCAGTAACGGCGGCACAGATACGCAGTATTTT
V gene: TRBV27
clone size: NA
J gene: TRBJ2-3
D gene: NA

CDR3 protein: CASSLFLSGANVLTF
CDR3 DNA: TGTGCCAGCAGTTTATTCCTCTCTGGGGCCAACGTCCTGACTTTC
V gene: TRBV27
clone size: few
J gene: TRBJ2-6
D gene: NA

CDR3 protein: CASSFLAGGHNEQFF
CDR3 DNA: TGTGCCAGCAGCTTCCTAGCGGGGGGGCACAATGAGCAGTTCTTC
V gene: TRBV11-2
clone size: NA
J gene: TRBJ2-1
D gene: TRBD2

CDR3 protein: CASSLYARGTEAFF
CDR3 DNA: TGTGCCAGCAGTTTATATGCCAGGGGAACTGAAGCTTTCTTT
V gene: TRBV27
clone size: NA
J gene: TRBJ1-1
D gene: NA

CDR3 protein: CASKQGNNQPQHF
CDR3 DNA: TGTGCCAGCAAACAGGGTAACAATCAGCCCCAGCATTTT
V gene: TRBV27
clone size: NA
J gene: TRBJ1-5
D gene: NA